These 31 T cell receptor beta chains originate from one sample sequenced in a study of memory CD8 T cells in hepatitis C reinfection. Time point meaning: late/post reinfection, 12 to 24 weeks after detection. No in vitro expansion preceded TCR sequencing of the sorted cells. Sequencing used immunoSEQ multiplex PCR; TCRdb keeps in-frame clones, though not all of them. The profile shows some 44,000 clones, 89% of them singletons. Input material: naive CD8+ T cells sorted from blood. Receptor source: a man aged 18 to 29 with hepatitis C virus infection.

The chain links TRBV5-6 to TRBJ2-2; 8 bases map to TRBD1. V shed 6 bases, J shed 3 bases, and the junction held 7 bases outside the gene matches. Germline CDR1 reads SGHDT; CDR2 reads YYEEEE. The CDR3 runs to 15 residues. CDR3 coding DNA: TGTGCCAGCACCCTCGACAGGGGCTACACCGGGGAGCTGTTTTTT. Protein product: CASTLDRGYTGELFF.

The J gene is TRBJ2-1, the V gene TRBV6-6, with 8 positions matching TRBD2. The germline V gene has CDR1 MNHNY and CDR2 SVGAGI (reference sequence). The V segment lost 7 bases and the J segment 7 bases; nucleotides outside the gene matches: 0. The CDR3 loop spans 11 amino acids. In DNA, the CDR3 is TGTGCCAGCATAGCGGGAAATGAGCAGTTCTTC. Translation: CASIAGNEQFF.

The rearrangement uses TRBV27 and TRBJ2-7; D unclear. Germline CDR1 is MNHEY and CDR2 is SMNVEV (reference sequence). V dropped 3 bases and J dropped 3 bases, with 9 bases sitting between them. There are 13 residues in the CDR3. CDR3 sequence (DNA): TGTGCCAGCAGTTTGTCCGCAGGCTACGAGCAGTACGTC. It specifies CASSLSAGYEQYV.

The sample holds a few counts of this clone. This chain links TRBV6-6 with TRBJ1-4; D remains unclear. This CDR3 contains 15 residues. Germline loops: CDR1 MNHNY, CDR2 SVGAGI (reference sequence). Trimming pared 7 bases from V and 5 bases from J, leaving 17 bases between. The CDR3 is CASTLEAAGNEKLFF. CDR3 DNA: TGTGCCAGCACCCTCGAGGCTGCGGGCAATGAAAAACTGTTTTTT.

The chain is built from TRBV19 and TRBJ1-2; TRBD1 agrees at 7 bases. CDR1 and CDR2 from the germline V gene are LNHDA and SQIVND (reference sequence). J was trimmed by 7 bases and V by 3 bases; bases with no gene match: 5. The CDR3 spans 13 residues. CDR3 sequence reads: CASSMDRLGGYTF. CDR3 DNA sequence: TGTGCCAGTAGTATGGACAGGCTAGGTGGCTACACCTTC. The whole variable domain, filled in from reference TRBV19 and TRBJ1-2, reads DGGITQSPKYLFRKEGQNVTLSCEQNLNHDAMYWYRQDPGQGLRLIYYSQIVNDFQKGDIAEGYSVSREKKESFPLTVTSAQKNPTAFYLCASSMDRLGGYTFGSGTRLTVV.

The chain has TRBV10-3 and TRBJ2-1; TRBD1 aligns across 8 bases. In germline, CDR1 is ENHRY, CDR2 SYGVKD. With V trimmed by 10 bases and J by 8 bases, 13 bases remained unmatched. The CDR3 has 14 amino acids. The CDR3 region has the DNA TGTGCCACGAAAGGTCAGGGGGCTAGGGATGAGCAGTTCTTC. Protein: CATKGQGARDEQFF.

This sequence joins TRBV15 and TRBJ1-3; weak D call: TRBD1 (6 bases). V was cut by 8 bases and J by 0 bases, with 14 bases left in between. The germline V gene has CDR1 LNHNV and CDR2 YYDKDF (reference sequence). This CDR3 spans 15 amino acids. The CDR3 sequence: CATGKDSYSGNTIYF. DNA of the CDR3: TGTGCCACCGGGAAGGACAGCTACTCTGGAAACACCATATATTTT.

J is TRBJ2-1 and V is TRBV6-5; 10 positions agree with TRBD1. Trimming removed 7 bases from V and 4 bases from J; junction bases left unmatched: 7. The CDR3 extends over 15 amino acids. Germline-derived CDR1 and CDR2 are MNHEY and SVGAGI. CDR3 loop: CASTHGQGVYNEQFF. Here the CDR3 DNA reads TGTGCCAGCACTCATGGACAGGGGGTTTACAATGAGCAGTTCTTC.

CDR3 DNA sequence: TGTGCCAGCAGTTTTTTTTCTCTAGCTCAAACATCTGCGTACAATGAGCAGTTCTTC. This translates into CASSFFSLAQTSAYNEQFF. This sequence joins TRBV28 and TRBJ2-1; D perhaps matches TRBD2 (5 bases). The germline V gene encodes CDR1 MDHEN and CDR2 SYDVKM. V gave up 3 bases and J gave up 4 bases, with 25 bases separating them. This CDR3 has 19 amino acids.

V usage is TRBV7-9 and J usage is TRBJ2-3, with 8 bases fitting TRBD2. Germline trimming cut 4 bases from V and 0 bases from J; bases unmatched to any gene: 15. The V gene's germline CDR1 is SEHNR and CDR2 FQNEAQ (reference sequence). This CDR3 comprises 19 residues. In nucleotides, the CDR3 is TGTGCCAGCAGCTCAGCGGGGAGCGGGAGTTATCCTAGCACAGATACGCAGTATTTT. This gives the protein CASSSAGSGSYPSTDTQYF.

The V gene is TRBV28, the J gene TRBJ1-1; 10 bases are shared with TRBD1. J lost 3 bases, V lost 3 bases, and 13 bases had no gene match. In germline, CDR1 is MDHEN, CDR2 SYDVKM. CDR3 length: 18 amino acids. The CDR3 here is CASSFPLYGTGADTEAFF. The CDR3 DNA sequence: TGTGCCAGCAGTTTCCCCCTATACGGGACAGGGGCTGACACTGAAGCTTTCTTT.

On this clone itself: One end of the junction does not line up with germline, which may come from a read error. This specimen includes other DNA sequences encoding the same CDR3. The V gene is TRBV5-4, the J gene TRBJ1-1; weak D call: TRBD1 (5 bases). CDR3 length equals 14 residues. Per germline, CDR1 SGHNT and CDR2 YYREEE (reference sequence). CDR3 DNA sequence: TGTGCCAGCAGCTTGGAGGCAGGGCACACTGAAGCTTTTTTT. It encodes CASSLEAGHTEAFF.

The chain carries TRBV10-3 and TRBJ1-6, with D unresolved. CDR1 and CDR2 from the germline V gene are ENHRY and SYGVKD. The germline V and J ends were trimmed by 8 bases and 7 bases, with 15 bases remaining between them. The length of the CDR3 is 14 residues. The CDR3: CAIWAATGNSPLHF. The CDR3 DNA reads TGTGCCATCTGGGCGGCGACGGGGAATTCACCCCTCCACTTT.

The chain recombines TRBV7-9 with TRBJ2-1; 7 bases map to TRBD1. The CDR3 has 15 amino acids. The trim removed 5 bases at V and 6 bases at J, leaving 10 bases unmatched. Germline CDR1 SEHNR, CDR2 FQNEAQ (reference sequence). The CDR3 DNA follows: TGTGCCAGCAGCCCCTGGGACAGCCTTACCAATGAGCAGTTCTTC. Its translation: CASSPWDSLTNEQFF.

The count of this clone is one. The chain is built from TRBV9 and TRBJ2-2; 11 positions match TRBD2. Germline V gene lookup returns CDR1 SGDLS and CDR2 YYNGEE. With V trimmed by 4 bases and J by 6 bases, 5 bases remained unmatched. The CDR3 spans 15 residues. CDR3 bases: TGTGCCAGCAGCTTTAGCGGGGGGGCCGCCGGGGAGCTGTTTTTT. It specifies CASSFSGGAAGELFF.

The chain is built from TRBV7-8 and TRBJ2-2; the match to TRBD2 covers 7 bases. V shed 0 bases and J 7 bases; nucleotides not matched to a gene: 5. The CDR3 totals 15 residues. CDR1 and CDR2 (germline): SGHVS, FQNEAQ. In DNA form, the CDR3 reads TGTGCCAGCAGCTTAGCGGGAGGGCGTGGCGGGGAGCTGTTTTTT. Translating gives CASSLAGGRGGELFF.

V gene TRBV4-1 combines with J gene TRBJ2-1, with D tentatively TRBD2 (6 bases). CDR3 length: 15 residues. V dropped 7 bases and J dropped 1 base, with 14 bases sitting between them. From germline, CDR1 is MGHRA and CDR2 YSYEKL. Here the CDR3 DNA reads TGCGCCAGCACCCCGGGAGCTGCGTCCTACAATGAGCAGTTCTTC. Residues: CASTPGAASYNEQFF.

CDR3 loop: CASSHSYEQYF. The CDR3 DNA reads as TGTGCCAGCAGCCATTCCTACGAGCAGTACTTC. The chain couples TRBV5-6 to TRBJ2-7; D is uncertain. Germline V gene data show CDR1 as SGHDT and CDR2 as YYEEEE. The CDR3 loop spans 11 amino acids. Trimming removed 4 bases at V and 1 base at J, with 3 bases between. Complete variable domain (other parts from reference TRBV5-6 and TRBJ2-7): DAGVTQSPTHLIKTRGQQVTLRCSPKSGHDTVSWYQQALGQGPQFIFQYYEEEERQRGNFPDRFSGHQFPNYSSELNVNALLLGDSALYLCASSHSYEQYFGPGTRLTVT.

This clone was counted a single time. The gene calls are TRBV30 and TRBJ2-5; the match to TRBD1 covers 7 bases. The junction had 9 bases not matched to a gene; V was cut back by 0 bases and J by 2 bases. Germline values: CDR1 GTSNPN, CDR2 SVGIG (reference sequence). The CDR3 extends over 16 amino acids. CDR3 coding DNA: TGTGCCTGGAGTGTTTTATCGGGACAGAATCAAGAGACCCAGTACTTC. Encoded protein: CAWSVLSGQNQETQYF.

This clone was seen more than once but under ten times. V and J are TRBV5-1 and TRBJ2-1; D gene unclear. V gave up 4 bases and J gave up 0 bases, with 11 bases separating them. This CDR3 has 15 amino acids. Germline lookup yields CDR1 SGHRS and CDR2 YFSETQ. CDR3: CASSLGESSYNEQFF. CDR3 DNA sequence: TGCGCCAGCAGCCTGGGCGAGAGCTCCTACAATGAGCAGTTCTTC.

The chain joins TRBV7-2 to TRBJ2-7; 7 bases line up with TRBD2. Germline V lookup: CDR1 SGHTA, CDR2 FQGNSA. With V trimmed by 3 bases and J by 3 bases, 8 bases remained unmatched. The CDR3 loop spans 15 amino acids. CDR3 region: CASSFASGRYYEQYF. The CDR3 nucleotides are TGTGCCAGCAGCTTTGCTAGCGGAAGGTACTACGAGCAGTACTTC.

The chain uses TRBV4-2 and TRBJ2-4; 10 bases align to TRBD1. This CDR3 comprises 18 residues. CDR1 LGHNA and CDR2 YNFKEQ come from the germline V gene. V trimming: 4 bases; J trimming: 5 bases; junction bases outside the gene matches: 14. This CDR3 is CASSPWANDRGRENIQYF. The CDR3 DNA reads TGTGCCAGCAGCCCCTGGGCTAATGACAGGGGGCGGGAAAACATTCAGTACTTC.

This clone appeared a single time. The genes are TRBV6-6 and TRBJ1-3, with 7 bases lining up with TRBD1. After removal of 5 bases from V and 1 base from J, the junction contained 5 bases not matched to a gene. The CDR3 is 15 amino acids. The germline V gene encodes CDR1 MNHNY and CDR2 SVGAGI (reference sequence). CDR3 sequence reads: CASSTGQSSGNTIYF. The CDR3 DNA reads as TGTGCCAGCAGTACGGGACAGTCTTCTGGAAACACCATATATTTT.

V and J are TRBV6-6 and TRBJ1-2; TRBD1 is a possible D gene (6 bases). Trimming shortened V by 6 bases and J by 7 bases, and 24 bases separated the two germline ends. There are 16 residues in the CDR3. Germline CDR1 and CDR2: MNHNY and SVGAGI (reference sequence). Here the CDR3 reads CASSITGLPSQSGYTF. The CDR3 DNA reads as TGTGCCAGCAGCATAACAGGGCTTCCCTCTCAATCTGGCTACACCTTC.

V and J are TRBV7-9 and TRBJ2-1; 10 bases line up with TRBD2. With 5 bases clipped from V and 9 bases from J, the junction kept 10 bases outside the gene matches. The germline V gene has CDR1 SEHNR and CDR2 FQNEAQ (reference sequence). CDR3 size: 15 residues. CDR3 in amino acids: CASSLDSGRAIEQFF. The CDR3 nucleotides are TGTGCCAGCAGCCTCGACAGCGGGAGGGCCATTGAGCAGTTCTTC.

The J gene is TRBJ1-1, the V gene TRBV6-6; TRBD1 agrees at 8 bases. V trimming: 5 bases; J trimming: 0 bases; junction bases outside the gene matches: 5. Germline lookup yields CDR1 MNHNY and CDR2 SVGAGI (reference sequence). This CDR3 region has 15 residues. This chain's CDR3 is CASSRTGYMNTEAFF. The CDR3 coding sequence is TGTGCCAGCAGTCGGACAGGGTATATGAACACTGAAGCTTTCTTT.

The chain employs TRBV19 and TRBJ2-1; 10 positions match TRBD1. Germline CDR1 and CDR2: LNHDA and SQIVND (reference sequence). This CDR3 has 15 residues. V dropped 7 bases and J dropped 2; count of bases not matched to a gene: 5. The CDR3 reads CASTETGGPYNEQFF. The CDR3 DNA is TGTGCCAGTACGGAGACAGGGGGCCCCTACAATGAGCAGTTCTTC. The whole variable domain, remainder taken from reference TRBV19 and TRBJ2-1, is DGGITQSPKYLFRKEGQNVTLSCEQNLNHDAMYWYRQDPGQGLRLIYYSQIVNDFQKGDIAEGYSVSREKKESFPLTVTSAQKNPTAFYLCASTETGGPYNEQFFGPGTRLTVL.

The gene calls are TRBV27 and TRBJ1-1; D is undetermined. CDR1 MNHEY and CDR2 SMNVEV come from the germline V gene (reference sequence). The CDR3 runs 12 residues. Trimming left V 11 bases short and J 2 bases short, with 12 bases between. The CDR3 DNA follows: TGTGCCTCCGCGGAGGGAAACACTGAAGCTTTCTTT. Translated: CASAEGNTEAFF.

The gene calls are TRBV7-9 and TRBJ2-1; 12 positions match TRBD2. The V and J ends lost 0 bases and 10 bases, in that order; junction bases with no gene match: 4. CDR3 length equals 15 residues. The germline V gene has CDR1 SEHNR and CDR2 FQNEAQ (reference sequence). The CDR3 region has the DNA TGTGCCAGCAGCTTAGCACTAGCGGGAGGTGAGGAGCAGTTCTTC. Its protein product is CASSLALAGGEEQFF.

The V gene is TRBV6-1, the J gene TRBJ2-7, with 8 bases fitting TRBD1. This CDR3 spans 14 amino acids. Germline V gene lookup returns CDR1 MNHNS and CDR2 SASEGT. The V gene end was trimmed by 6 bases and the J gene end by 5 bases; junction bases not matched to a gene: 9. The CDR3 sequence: CASRPLTGVNEQYF. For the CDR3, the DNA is TGTGCCAGCAGGCCCTTGACAGGGGTGAACGAGCAGTACTTC.

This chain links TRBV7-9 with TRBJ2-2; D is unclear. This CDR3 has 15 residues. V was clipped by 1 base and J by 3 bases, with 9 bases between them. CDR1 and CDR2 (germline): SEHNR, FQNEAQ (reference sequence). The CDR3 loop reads CASSLGAWDTGELFF. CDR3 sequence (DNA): TGTGCCAGCAGCTTAGGGGCCTGGGACACCGGGGAGCTGTTTTTT.